This note documents a single T cell receptor (beta chain) sequence. The antigen is undetermined. This sample stems from a study of T-cell reconstitution after alpha-beta-depleted transplantation in children. General study points: Most T-cell counts and diversity one year after the transplant came from T cells that were newly produced. Surviving recipient T cells and intrathymic progenitors accounted for some patients' high TCRbeta diversity at day 60. Several hundred expanded graft clones reportedly gave rise to the alpha-beta T cells present about two months after transplant.

Unique molecular identifiers were incorporated into the prepared TCRbeta library. MiXCR was run by TCRdb on the PCR reads, yielding one entry per CDR3 protein. The table records more than 200,000 distinct CDR3 sequences, 20% to 30% of them present only once. Germline-derived CDR1 and CDR2 are MNHEY and SVGAGI. The CDR3 length is 15 residues. Trimming left V 2 bases short and J 9 bases short, with 17 bases between. The chain recombines TRBV6-5 with TRBJ2-1; D gene ambiguous. The sequencing here drew on PBMCs, mostly from graft donor cells, taken 360 days after TCRalphabeta/CD19-depleted stem cell transplant. The origin of this receptor is a female patient aged 2-15 years who had a stem cell transplant for congenital amegakaryocytic thrombocytopenia, so the T cells may come from the graft donor. The CDR3 protein is CASSYMLAVDFEQFF. Here the CDR3 DNA reads TGTGCCAGCAGTTACATGTTGGCAGTTGATTTTGAGCAGTTCTTC.